This entry lists 32 T cell receptor beta chains sequenced from one sample in a study of T-cell memory formation after mild COVID-19. TCRdb redid the calling of the 5' RACE reads with MiXCR, one entry per CDR3 protein. The table has about 210,000 distinct CDR3 sequences, 25% to 35% seen once. The sequenced sample consisted of PBMCs or a T cell subset sorted from them (not recorded which). Receptors originate from an adult woman who had mild COVID-19 (a few samples of this study predate the infection). Cell type and time point are not known.

This clonotype was observed a handful of times. J is TRBJ2-1 and V is TRBV20-1; D gene unclear. V shed 6 bases and J shed 2 bases, with 17 bases lying between them. CDR1 and CDR2 from the germline V gene are DFQATT and SNEGSKA (reference sequence). The CDR3 loop spans 15 amino acids. The CDR3 here is CSAPTRLGTYNEQFF. The CDR3, as DNA: TGCAGTGCCCCTACTCGACTCGGTACCTACAATGAGCAGTTCTTC.

This clonotype has only a few counts. The rearrangement uses TRBV11-2 and TRBJ2-7; 7 nucleotides align to TRBD1. From germline, CDR1 is SGHAT and CDR2 FQNNGV. J lost 1 base, V lost 0 bases, and 0 bases had no gene match. The CDR3 is made up of 14 amino acids. CDR3 sequence reads: CASSLEQGSYEQYF. CDR3 bases: TGTGCCAGCAGCTTAGAACAGGGGTCCTACGAGCAGTACTTC. Complete variable domain (other parts from reference TRBV11-2 and TRBJ2-7): EAGVAQSPRYKIIEKRQSVAFWCNPISGHATLYWYQQILGQGPKLLIQFQNNGVVDDSQLPKDRFSAERLKGVDSTLKIQPAKLEDSAVYLCASSLEQGSYEQYFGPGTRLTVT.

The DNA of the CDR3 is TGTGCCAGCAGTGAATTAGGGGGCGGATACGAGCAGTACTTC. Translating it yields CASSELGGGYEQYF. The chain joins TRBV25-1 to TRBJ2-7; TRBD1 aligns across 7 bases. Germline-derived CDR1 and CDR2 are MGHDK and SYGVNS. This CDR3 comprises 14 residues. V dropped 1 base and J dropped 4; count of bases not matched to a gene: 4.

The chain combines TRBV6-5 with TRBJ1-5, with D unresolved. The V end lost 0 bases, the J end lost 0 bases, and 12 bases lay between the germline ends. Germline values: CDR1 MNHEY, CDR2 SVGAGI. The CDR3 has 17 residues. CDR3 coding DNA: TGTGCCAGCAGTTACTCTGCCGGTAGGGATAGCAATCAGCCCCAGCATTTT. Translating gives CASSYSAGRDSNQPQHF.

The V gene is TRBV19, the J gene TRBJ2-7, with D possibly matching TRBD2 (6 bases). Germline-derived CDR1 and CDR2 are LNHDA and SQIVND (reference sequence). V was pared by 6 bases and J by 2 bases, with 17 bases between. The CDR3 contains 15 residues. For the CDR3, the DNA is TGTGCCAGTAGGGCGATCGGGGGAGGAACCTACGAGCAGTACTTC. Translating it yields CASRAIGGGTYEQYF.

The chain combines TRBV7-9 with TRBJ2-1; 11 nucleotides line up with TRBD2. This CDR3 is built from 19 residues. Trimming cost V 4 bases and J 0 bases; bases outside gene matches: 11. The germline gives CDR1 SEHNR, CDR2 FQNEAQ (reference sequence). CDR3 sequence reads: CASSSGLAEGLSSYNEQFF. DNA of the CDR3: TGTGCCAGCAGCTCGGGACTAGCGGAGGGATTAAGCTCCTACAATGAGCAGTTCTTC.

This clonotype was found a few times. The chain has TRBV15 and TRBJ2-2; 8 bases agree with TRBD2. The CDR3 has 14 residues. V was pared by 0 bases and J by 6 bases, with 0 bases of the junction left unmatched. The germline V gene encodes CDR1 LNHNV and CDR2 YYDKDF (reference sequence). As DNA, the CDR3 is TGTGCCACCAGCAGAGATAGCGGGGCCGGGGAGCTGTTTTTT. It specifies CATSRDSGAGELFF.

This clonotype has only a few counts. This chain links TRBV29-1 with TRBJ1-2; tentatively, D is TRBD1 (5 bases). CDR3 length equals 13 residues. The V and J ends lost 4 bases and 3 bases respectively, with 12 bases between them. Germline CDR1 SQVTM, CDR2 ANQGSEA. CDR3: CSVALGTYYGYTF. Here the CDR3 DNA reads TGCAGCGTTGCTTTGGGGACTTACTATGGCTACACCTTC. The variable domain in full, completed from reference TRBV29-1 and TRBJ1-2, reads SAVISQKPSRDICQRGTSLTIQCQVDSQVTMMFWYRQQPGQSLTLIATANQGSEATYESGFVIDKFPISRPNLTFSTLTVSNMSPEDSSIYLCSVALGTYYGYTFGSGTRLTVV.

The V gene is TRBV3-1, the J gene TRBJ1-1; a weak D match, TRBD1 (6 bases). Germline CDR1 and CDR2: LGHDT and YNNKEL (reference sequence). Deletions cut 4 bases from V and 1 base from J, with 10 bases between. CDR3 length: 14 amino acids. CDR3: CASSLGHANTEAFF. In nucleotides, the CDR3 is TGTGCCAGCAGCCTGGGACACGCGAACACTGAAGCTTTCTTT.

CDR3 nucleotide sequence: TGTGCCAGCACCTTAGGGAGGGGATCGTCGGCAGCATACGAGCAGTACTTC. It codes for CASTLGRGSSAAYEQYF. This sequence joins TRBV12-3 or TRBV12-4 and TRBJ2-7, with TRBD2 matching over 7 bases. CDR3 length: 17 residues. With V trimmed by 7 bases and J by 4 bases, 19 bases remained unmatched.

The chain has TRBV7-8 and TRBJ1-2; 9 nucleotides agree with TRBD1. The CDR3 consists of 15 residues. J lost 2 bases, V lost 4 bases, and 5 bases had no gene match. CDR1 SGHVS and CDR2 FQNEAQ come from the germline V gene. In DNA, the CDR3 is TGTGCCAGCAGCTCCGGACAGGGGCCCAACTATGGCTACACCTTC. Its translation: CASSSGQGPNYGYTF.

The chain links TRBV4-2 to TRBJ1-2, with a weak D call TRBD1 (5 bases). V was shortened by 2 bases and J by 2 bases, with 12 bases between the two germline ends. In germline, CDR1 is LGHNA, CDR2 YNFKEQ. This CDR3 is built from 15 residues. This chain's CDR3 is CASSQRSDSNYGYTF. Here the CDR3 DNA reads TGTGCCAGCAGCCAACGGTCCGACAGCAACTATGGCTACACCTTC.

J is TRBJ2-4 and V is TRBV29-1; D is undetermined. Germline V gene data show CDR1 as SQVTM and CDR2 as ANQGSEA. The CDR3 is 13 amino acids. Trimming removed 7 bases at V and 2 bases at J, with 12 bases between. The DNA for the CDR3 is TGCAGCGGCAAAAATGGCTCCAAAAACATTCAGTACTTC. This translates into CSGKNGSKNIQYF.

This clonotype has at least ten counts. V and J are TRBV30 and TRBJ2-7, with D perhaps matching TRBD1 or TRBD2 (5 bases each). CDR3 length: 13 amino acids. The germline V and J ends were trimmed by 8 bases and 0 bases, with 14 bases remaining between them. Per germline, CDR1 GTSNPN and CDR2 SVGIG (reference sequence). For the CDR3, the DNA is TGTGCCCTGGGAGACAGCTTCTCCTACGAGCAGTACTTC. This gives the protein CALGDSFSYEQYF.

The chain has TRBV7-9 and TRBJ2-1, with 10 bases that match TRBD2. Germline V CDR1 and CDR2: SEHNR, FQNEAQ (reference sequence). CDR3 length: 14 residues. Trimming at V came to 8 bases and at J to 9 bases, leaving 10 bases not matched to a gene. The CDR3 is CASRSLAGASEQFF. The CDR3, as DNA: TGTGCCAGCCGTAGTCTAGCGGGAGCGAGTGAGCAGTTCTTC.

This clonotype was seen only a few times. The chain links TRBV13 to TRBJ1-2; unclear D gene. The CDR3 consists of 14 residues. Germline V gene lookup returns CDR1 PRHDT and CDR2 FYEKMQ (reference sequence). V gave up 6 bases and J gave up 2 bases, with 13 bases separating them. The CDR3 nucleotides read TGTGCCAGCAGTGTGGTAGGCGGGAACTATGGCTACACCTTC. Translation: CASSVVGGNYGYTF.

The gene calls are TRBV7-9 and TRBJ2-7; 11 bases agree with TRBD2. The CDR3 spans 17 residues. V dropped 3 bases and J dropped 5; count of bases not matched to a gene: 12. Germline V gene sequence: CDR1 SEHNR, CDR2 FQNEAQ (reference sequence). The CDR3 DNA reads as TGTGCCAGCAGCTTTAGGGGTGGTAGCGGGAGGGCCCACGAGCAGTACTTC. This encodes CASSFRGGSGRAHEQYF.

In the case of this clonotype: The junction departs from germline at one end; a sequencing error may be responsible. The J gene is TRBJ2-3, the V gene TRBV7-7; TRBD2 aligns across 16 bases. Germline CDR1 is SSHAT and CDR2 is FNYEAQ (reference sequence). The CDR3 spans 18 residues. The CDR3 DNA reads as TGTGCTAGCAGCTTAGGGACTAGCGGGAGGGCGAGCACAGATACGCAGTATTTT. Protein: CASSLGTSGRASTDTQYF.

This clonotype was observed a few times. The rearrangement uses TRBV29-1 and TRBJ2-1; 10 bases line up with TRBD1. The germline gives CDR1 SQVTM, CDR2 ANQGSEA. The trim removed 7 bases at V and 10 bases at J, leaving 13 bases unmatched. The CDR3 totals 14 residues. The CDR3 nucleotides read TGCAGCGCAACCCCGGGACAGGGGACAGGCGAGCAGTTCTTC. Translated: CSATPGQGTGEQFF.

This clonotype appeared a few times. This rearrangement joins TRBV20-1 to TRBJ2-1; no definite D call. The CDR3 has 14 residues. CDR1 and CDR2 from the germline V gene are DFQATT and SNEGSKA (reference sequence). V dropped 3 bases and J dropped 6 bases, with 15 bases sitting between them. The CDR3 loop reads CSASRGLGVNEQFF. The CDR3 nucleotides are TGCAGTGCTAGTAGAGGTCTCGGAGTCAATGAGCAGTTCTTC.

The chain couples TRBV25-1 to TRBJ1-5; D may be TRBD1 (5 bases). The CDR3 length is 16 residues. From germline, CDR1 is MGHDK and CDR2 SYGVNS. The V gene lost 4 bases and the J gene lost 0 bases, with 13 bases spanning the gap. This chain's CDR3 is CASSGEAGNSNQPQHF. CDR3 DNA sequence: TGTGCCAGCAGTGGGGAGGCAGGGAATAGCAATCAGCCCCAGCATTTT.

The CDR3 loop reads CASSSPDPRAQETQYF. In nucleotides, the CDR3 is TGCGCCAGCAGTTCTCCTGACCCTCGGGCCCAAGAGACCCAGTACTTC. This chain links TRBV10-2 with TRBJ2-5, with no clear D. The CDR3 contains 16 residues. Germline V gene sequence: CDR1 WSHSY, CDR2 SAAADI. The V and J ends lost 5 bases and 1 base respectively, with 17 bases between them.

The V call is TRBV7-2, the J call TRBJ2-2; possible D gene TRBD2, 7 bases. The CDR3 spans 14 residues. In germline, CDR1 is SGHTA, CDR2 FQGNSA. Trimming stripped 4 bases from V and 9 bases from J, with 15 bases between. CDR3 nucleotide sequence: TGTGCCAGCAGCTCGGCGGGGGCGTACTGGGAGCTGTTTTTT. Amino acids: CASSSAGAYWELFF.

In this sample, this clonotype turned up a few times. CDR3 amino acids: CATSDFQSGNNEQFF. The CDR3 DNA is TGTGCCACCAGTGATTTTCAATCGGGAAACAATGAGCAGTTCTTC. The V gene is TRBV24-1, the J gene TRBJ2-1; D is perhaps TRBD2 (5 bases). V lost 1 base to trimming and J lost 5 bases, with 11 bases between them. Germline-derived CDR1 and CDR2 are KGHDR and SFDVKD. CDR3 length equals 15 residues.

This clonotype has a handful of counts. The chain carries TRBV7-6 and TRBJ2-5; the D gene could be TRBD1 or TRBD2 (6 bases each). Trimming took off 6 bases at V and 5 bases at J, with 13 bases between the two ends. Germline values: CDR1 SGHVS, CDR2 FNYEAQ. The CDR3 has 13 amino acids. The CDR3 sequence is CASSSPGAETQYF. CDR3 nucleotides: TGTGCCAGCAGTTCACCGGGGGCGGAGACCCAGTACTTC.

The chain's CDR3 is CAWSGGSRGGFQETQYF. CDR3 nucleotide sequence: TGTGCCTGGAGTGGAGGGTCGCGGGGAGGGTTCCAAGAGACCCAGTACTTC. The V call is TRBV30, the J call TRBJ2-5; the match to TRBD2 covers 7 bases. The length of the CDR3 is 17 residues. Trimming took 1 base from V and 1 from J; bases not matched to a gene: 12. Germline-derived CDR1 and CDR2 are GTSNPN and SVGIG (reference sequence).

This sequence joins TRBV11-2 and TRBJ2-7; 7 nucleotides align to TRBD1. Losses at the gene ends were 4 bases for V and 4 bases for J; bases not matched to a gene: 13. There are 16 residues in the CDR3. The germline CDR1 and CDR2 sequences are SGHAT and FQNNGV. The CDR3 reads CASSSISGTALYEQYF. CDR3 DNA: TGTGCCAGCAGCTCGATATCCGGGACAGCCCTATACGAGCAGTACTTC.

This clonotype was observed a few times. The chain has TRBV18 and TRBJ2-1; 13 nucleotides align to TRBD2. Germline assignment: CDR1 KGHSH and CDR2 LQKENI. V was pared by 2 bases and J by 7 bases, with 17 bases of the junction left unmatched. This CDR3 comprises 20 residues. The CDR3 spells CASSPIGSGGLAGAINEQFF. The CDR3 region has the DNA TGTGCCAGCTCACCAATAGGATCCGGCGGACTAGCGGGAGCGATTAATGAGCAGTTCTTC.

This clonotype was detected a few times. The rearrangement joins TRBV5-1 to TRBJ2-1; 9 bases fit TRBD2. Losses at the gene ends were 3 bases for V and 6 bases for J; bases not matched to a gene: 7. This CDR3 has 15 amino acids. Germline values: CDR1 SGHRS, CDR2 YFSETQ. Written as DNA, the CDR3 is TGCGCCAGCAGCTCTCCGGGACTAGCCCCCAATGAGCAGTTCTTC. Its translation: CASSSPGLAPNEQFF.

This chain connects TRBV15 to TRBJ1-1; D is unclear. The CDR3 is made up of 15 amino acids. V was shortened by 7 bases and J by 0 bases, with 15 bases between the two germline ends. From germline, CDR1 is LNHNV and CDR2 YYDKDF (reference sequence). As DNA, the CDR3 is TGTGCCACCAAGATTTTAGGTGGGATGAACACTGAAGCTTTCTTT. As protein: CATKILGGMNTEAFF.

The chain combines TRBV4-1 with TRBJ2-1; no clear D gene. Germline loops: CDR1 MGHRA, CDR2 YSYEKL. The CDR3 contains 13 residues. V shed 4 bases and J shed 9 bases, with 13 bases lying between them. The CDR3 coding sequence is TGCGCCAGCAGCCCCTACCCCAGCCGTGAGCAGTTCTTC. Translated, it gives CASSPYPSREQFF.

The genes are TRBV6-5 and TRBJ1-1, with TRBD1 matching over 7 bases. V shed 6 bases and J 3 bases; nucleotides not matched to a gene: 4. CDR1 is MNHEY and CDR2 is SVGAGI in the germline V gene. The CDR3 spans 13 residues. CDR3 sequence: CASRKTGHTEAFF. The CDR3 DNA reads TGTGCCAGCAGGAAGACAGGGCACACTGAAGCTTTCTTT.